A single T cell receptor beta chain is shown here with its context. This sample was taken from a study of identifying expanded T cells in peripheral blood. Assay used: immunoSEQ multiplex PCR; TCRdb lists only in-frame clones, some missing. The table lists about 89,000 clones, roughly 86% of them singletons. The CDR3 is 14 amino acids. Trimming shortened V by 1 base and J by 0 bases, and 1 base separated the two germline ends. Germline V CDR1 and CDR2: SGHVS, FNYEAQ. The J gene is TRBJ2-6, the V gene TRBV7-6; D gene uncertain. The source of this sequence is a person aged 18 to 75 in good health. The sequencing sample was made of blood. The CDR3 loop reads CASSLVSGANVLTF. The CDR3 DNA reads as TGTGCCAGCAGCTTAGTCTCTGGGGCCAACGTCCTGACTTTC.